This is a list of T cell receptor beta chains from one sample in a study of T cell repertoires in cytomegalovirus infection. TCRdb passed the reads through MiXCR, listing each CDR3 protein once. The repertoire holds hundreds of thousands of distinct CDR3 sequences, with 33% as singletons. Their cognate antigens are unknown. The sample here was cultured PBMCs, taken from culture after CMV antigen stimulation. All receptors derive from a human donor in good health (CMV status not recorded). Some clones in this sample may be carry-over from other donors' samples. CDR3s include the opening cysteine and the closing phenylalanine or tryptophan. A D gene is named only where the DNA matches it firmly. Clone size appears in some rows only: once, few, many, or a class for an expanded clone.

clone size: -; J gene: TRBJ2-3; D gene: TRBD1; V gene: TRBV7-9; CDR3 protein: CASSPPGEGGPTDTQYF; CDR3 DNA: TGTGCCAGCAGCCCGCCCGGTGAAGGGGGCCCGACAGATACGCAGTATTTT
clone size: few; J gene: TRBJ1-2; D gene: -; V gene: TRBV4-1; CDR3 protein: CASSQATEDSSYGYTF; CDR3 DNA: TGCGCCAGCAGCCAAGCGACCGAGGACAGTTCCTATGGCTACACCTTC
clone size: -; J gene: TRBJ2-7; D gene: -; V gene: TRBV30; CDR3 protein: CAPDYHEQYF; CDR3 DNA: TGTGCCCCCGACTACCACGAGCAGTACTTC
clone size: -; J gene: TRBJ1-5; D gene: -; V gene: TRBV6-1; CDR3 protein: CASSEAGNQPQHF; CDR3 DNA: TGTGCCAGCAGTGAAGCGGGGAATCAGCCCCAGCATTTT
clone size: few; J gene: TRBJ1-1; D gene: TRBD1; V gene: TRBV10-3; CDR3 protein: CAIRGDRSNTEAFF; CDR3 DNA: TGTGCCATCAGAGGGGACAGATCGAACACTGAAGCTTTCTTT
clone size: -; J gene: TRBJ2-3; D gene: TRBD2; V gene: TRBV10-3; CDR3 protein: CAIGERGQSTDTQYF; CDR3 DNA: TGTGCCATCGGGGAGCGGGGGCAAAGCACAGATACGCAGTATTTT
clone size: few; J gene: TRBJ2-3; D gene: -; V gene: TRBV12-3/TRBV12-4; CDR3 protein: CASMSLGDTQYF; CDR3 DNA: TGTGCCAGCATGTCATTGGGGGATACGCAGTATTTT
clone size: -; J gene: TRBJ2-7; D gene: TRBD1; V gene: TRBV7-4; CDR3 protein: CASRTITGTAGCRFYEQYF; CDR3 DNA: TGTGCCAGCAGGACCATAACCGGGACAGCAGGTTGCAGATTCTACGAGCAGTACTTC
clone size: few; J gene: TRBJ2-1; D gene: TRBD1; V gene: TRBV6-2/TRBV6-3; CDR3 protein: CASSYPILQGKEQFF; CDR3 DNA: TGTGCCAGCAGTTACCCAATCTTACAGGGGAAAGAGCAGTTCTTC
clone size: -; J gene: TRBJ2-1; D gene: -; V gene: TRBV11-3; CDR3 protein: CASSHGSYNEQFF; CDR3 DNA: TGTGCCAGCAGCCACGGCTCCTACAATGAGCAGTTCTTC
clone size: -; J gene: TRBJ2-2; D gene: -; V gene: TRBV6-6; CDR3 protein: CASSYNLGAGELFF; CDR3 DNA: TGTGCCAGCAGTTACAATTTGGGAGCCGGGGAGCTGTTTTTT
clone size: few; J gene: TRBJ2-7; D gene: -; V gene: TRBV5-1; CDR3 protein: CASSLRPAGSYEQYF; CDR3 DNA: TGCGCCAGCAGCCTTCGTCCGGCGGGCTCCTACGAGCAGTACTTC
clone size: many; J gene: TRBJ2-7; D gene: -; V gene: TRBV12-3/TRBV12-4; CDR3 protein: CASSFDESSYEQYF; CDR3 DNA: TGTGCCAGCAGTTTCGACGAGAGCTCCTACGAGCAGTACTTC
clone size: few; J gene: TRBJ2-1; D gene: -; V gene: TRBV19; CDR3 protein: CASSIISSNEQFF; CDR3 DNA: TGTGCCAGTAGTATTATTAGTTCCAATGAGCAGTTCTTC
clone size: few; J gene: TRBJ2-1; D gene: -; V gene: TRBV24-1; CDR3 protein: CATSDPGGPNNEQFF; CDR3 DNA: TGTGCCACCAGTGACCCCGGTGGACCAAACAATGAGCAGTTCTTC
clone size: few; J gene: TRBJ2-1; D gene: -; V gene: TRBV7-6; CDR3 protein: CASSLGPVPSYNEQFF; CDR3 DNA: TGTGCCAGCAGCTTGGGCCCGGTTCCCTCCTACAATGAGCAGTTCTTC
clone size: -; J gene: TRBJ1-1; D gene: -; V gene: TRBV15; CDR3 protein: CATSQGNTEAFF; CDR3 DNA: TGTGCCACCAGCCAGGGAAACACTGAAGCTTTCTTT
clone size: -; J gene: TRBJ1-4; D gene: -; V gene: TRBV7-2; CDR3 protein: CASSIGWGGSGKLFF; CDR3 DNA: TGTGCCAGCTCAATAGGGTGGGGGGGCTCTGGAAAACTGTTTTTT
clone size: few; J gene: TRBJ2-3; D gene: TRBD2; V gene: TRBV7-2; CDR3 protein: CASSFRLATSTDTQYF; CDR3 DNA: TGTGCCAGCAGCTTCAGACTAGCGACCAGCACAGATACGCAGTATTTT
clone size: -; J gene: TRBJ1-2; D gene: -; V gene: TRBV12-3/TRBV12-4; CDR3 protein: CASRKSAVYGYTF; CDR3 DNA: TGTGCCAGCAGGAAGAGCGCGGTCTATGGCTACACCTTC